The clone carrying this TCR beta chain came up many times. The data derive from a study of CD8 T cells in ankylosing spondylitis. TCRdb analysed the 5' RACE reads with MiXCR anew, one entry per CDR3 protein. The table includes over 150,000 distinct CDR3 sequences, 18% detected once. The source material was blood, either unsorted or a sorted T cell fraction (not recorded which). The sequence came from a male donor aged 10 to 35 with ankylosing spondylitis or in good health (not recorded which).

The CDR3 sequence is CASSYPLHAATGRAGTDTQYF. The CDR3 DNA is TGTGCCAGCAGTTACCCACTCCATGCCGCTACTGGGAGGGCAGGCACAGATACGCAGTATTTT. This sequence joins TRBV6-5 and TRBJ2-3; the match to TRBD2 covers 7 bases. Germline trimming cut 2 bases from V and 1 base from J; bases unmatched to any gene: 21. The CDR3 sequence is 21 residues long. CDR1 and CDR2 from the germline V gene are MNHEY and SVGAGI.